This TCR beta chain was retrieved from a study of blood T cell repertoires in COVID-19. For the study at large: Sources were T cells, B-cell-depleted T cells, or PBMCs; the material itself was cDNA or gDNA.

Per the germline V gene, CDR1 is GTSNPN and CDR2 is SVGIG (reference sequence). CDR3 length: 14 amino acids. Trimming took off 4 bases at V and 0 bases at J, with 13 bases between the two ends. Profiled with immunoSEQ multiplex PCR; TCRdb holds only in-frame clones, not every one. The sample records 250,000 to 300,000 clones, around 89% being singletons. The chain uses TRBV30 and TRBJ2-7; D perhaps matches TRBD2 (6 bases). Sequencing was performed on peripheral blood. The receptor was derived from a man aged 40-49 years with acute or convalescent COVID-19. The CDR3 DNA sequence: TGTGCCTGGACCACGTCGGGGGTCTCCTACGAGCAGTACTTC. It codes for CAWTTSGVSYEQYF.